This is a list of T cell receptor beta chains from one sample in a study of blood T cell repertoires in COVID-19. Clones were read by immunoSEQ multiplex PCR, and TCRdb kept only the in-frame ones, dropping some. The table includes some 360,000 clones, roughly 90% detected once. Sequencing was performed on PBMCs or T cells enriched from blood (not recorded which). The receptors come from a woman in her 30s who had been exposed to COVID-19. Each CDR3 is given with its conserved first and last residue. The D gene is left open where the match is weak. Size values are once, few and many counts, or a class for expanded clones, and some rows have none.

>TRBV11-2|-|TRBJ1-1|-
CASSLDVGGAFF
TGTGCCAGCAGCTTAGATGTCGGAGGAGCTTTCTTT
>TRBV19|-|TRBJ2-1|TRBD2
CASSPTRTSGSFPFF
TGTGCCAGTAGTCCCACACGGACTAGCGGGAGTTTCCCGTTCTTC
>TRBV7-9|-|TRBJ1-6|-
CASSPPSGVPNSPLHF
TGTGCCAGCAGCCCCCCATCGGGGGTGCCGAATTCACCCCTCCACTTT
>TRBV18|-|TRBJ2-2|TRBD1
CASSPTGVGTGELFF
TGTGCCAGCTCACCTACAGGGGTCGGCACCGGGGAGCTGTTTTTT
>TRBV4-2|few|TRBJ2-2|-
CASSQDINLAGNTGELFF
TGTGCCAGCAGCCAAGACATAAACCTCGCGGGGAACACCGGGGAGCTGTTTTTT
>TRBV6-4|-|TRBJ2-2|-
CASSGRDSGELFF
TGTGCCAGCAGTGGTCGGGACTCCGGGGAGCTGTTTTTT
>TRBV2|-|TRBJ2-1|TRBD2
CASSERSGGYNEQFF
TGTGCCAGCAGTGAAAGAAGCGGGGGCTACAATGAGCAGTTCTTC
>TRBV5-1|-|TRBJ2-5|-
CASSLAPPQETQYF
TGCGCCAGCAGCTTGGCCCCCCCGCAAGAGACCCAGTACTTC
>TRBV19|-|TRBJ2-1|TRBD2
CASSITLAGLGEQFF
TGTGCCAGTAGTATAACACTAGCGGGACTCGGTGAGCAGTTCTTC
>TRBV11-2|once|TRBJ2-5|-
CASSLGSKGPGETQYF
TGTGCCAGCAGCTTAGGTTCGAAGGGGCCAGGGGAGACCCAGTACTTC
>TRBV2|few|TRBJ1-1|-
CASIGLGGNTEAFF
TGTGCCAGCATAGGTTTAGGGGGGAACACTGAAGCTTTCTTT
>TRBV28|-|TRBJ2-1|TRBD2
CASSLSRLAGGTEQFF
TGTGCCAGCAGTTTGTCCCGACTAGCGGGAGGGACTGAGCAGTTCTTC
>TRBV28|-|TRBJ2-7|-
CASSFPPGLYEQYF
TGTGCCAGCAGTTTCCCCCCGGGGTTATACGAGCAGTACTTC
>TRBV12-3/TRBV12-4|-|TRBJ1-5|-
CASSLDGVQPQHF
TGTGCCAGCAGTTTAGACGGGGTTCAGCCCCAGCATTTT
>TRBV5-1|once|TRBJ1-4|-
CASSLGLRATNEKLFF
TGCGCCAGCAGCTTGGGTCTTCGTGCAACTAATGAAAAACTGTTTTTT
>TRBV11-2|-|TRBJ1-6|-
CATRAGSYNSPLHF
TGTGCCACCCGAGCGGGCTCCTATAATTCACCCCTCCACTTT
>TRBV14|-|TRBJ1-1|-
CASSQREGLNTEAFF
TGTGCCAGCAGCCAAAGGGAGGGATTGAACACTGAAGCTTTCTTT
>TRBV11-1|-|TRBJ1-1|TRBD1
CASSLYRGPTEAFF
TGTGCCAGCAGCTTATACAGGGGGCCCACTGAAGCTTTCTTT
>TRBV23-1|once|TRBJ2-7|TRBD1
CASSGQGRRDEQYF
TGCGCCAGCAGTGGACAGGGGAGGAGGGACGAGCAGTACTTC
>TRBV7-3|-|TRBJ1-2|-
CASSPTAGGDNYGYTF
TGTGCCAGCAGCCCAACGGCAGGAGGGGATAACTATGGCTACACCTTC
>TRBV6-5|-|TRBJ2-2|-
CASRGPTGELFF
TGTGCCAGCAGGGGCCCCACCGGGGAGCTGTTTTTT
>TRBV27|-|TRBJ2-5|-
CASSPGQEGETQYF
TGTGCCAGCAGTCCAGGACAGGAGGGGGAGACCCAGTACTTC
>TRBV20-1|-|TRBJ2-3|TRBD1
CSASTGTGRTDTQYF
TGCAGTGCGAGTACCGGGACAGGGCGCACAGATACGCAGTATTTT
>TRBV11-2|-|TRBJ2-5|TRBD2
CASGGSGRWGPQETQYF
TGTGCCTCGGGGGGTAGCGGGAGATGGGGGCCCCAAGAGACCCAGTACTTC
>TRBV24-1|-|TRBJ2-1|TRBD2
CATSATSGRFQNEQFF
TGTGCCACCAGTGCGACTAGCGGGAGGTTTCAAAATGAGCAGTTCTTC
>TRBV7-8|-|TRBJ1-2|TRBD1
CASSLDRVYGYTF
TGTGCCAGCAGCTTGGACAGGGTCTATGGCTACACCTTC
>TRBV7-3|once|TRBJ1-1|-
CASGGGSRTEAFF
TGTGCCAGCGGGGGAGGATCGCGCACTGAAGCTTTCTTT
>TRBV19|-|TRBJ1-2|-
CASSIRQGKCTF
TGTGCCAGTAGTATTCGCCAGGGGAAATGCACCTTC
>TRBV2|-|TRBJ2-3|TRBD1
CASRGQGTDTQYF
TGTGCCAGCAGGGGACAGGGCACAGATACGCAGTATTTT
>TRBV28|-|TRBJ1-3|-
CASSLSQGTGNTIYF
TGTGCCAGCAGTTTATCACAGGGTACAGGAAACACCATATATTTT
>TRBV28|-|TRBJ2-3|-
CASTLQGTQYF
TGTGCCAGCACCTTGCAGGGTACGCAGTATTTT
>TRBV5-5|-|TRBJ2-7|-
CASSPPLNSVGEQYF
TGTGCCAGCAGCCCCCCGTTAAATAGCGTCGGCGAGCAGTACTTC
>TRBV9|-|TRBJ2-2|-
CASSVYGTGELFF
TGTGCCAGCAGCGTTTACGGGACCGGGGAGCTGTTTTTT
>TRBV6-6|-|TRBJ2-7|TRBD2
CASSYYGGAYEQYF
TGTGCCAGCAGTTACTACGGGGGGGCCTACGAGCAGTACTTC
>TRBV28|-|TRBJ1-3|TRBD1
CASRLGQGKVTGNTIYF
TGTGCCAGCAGGTTGGGACAGGGGAAAGTTACTGGAAACACCATATATTTT
>TRBV9|once|TRBJ2-2|TRBD2
CASSVVASGNTGELFF
TGTGCCAGCAGCGTAGTGGCTAGCGGCAACACCGGGGAGCTGTTTTTT
>TRBV2|-|TRBJ1-5|TRBD1
CASTEDRGPGNQPQHF
TGTGCCAGCACCGAGGACAGGGGTCCCGGCAATCAGCCCCAGCATTTT
>TRBV6-1|-|TRBJ2-3|-
CASSEQGGTDTQYF
TGTGCCAGCAGTGAACAGGGGGGAACAGATACGCAGTATTTT
>TRBV27|-|TRBJ2-1|TRBD2
CASRGPGTSGRDFRNEQFF
TGTGCCAGCAGAGGCCCCGGGACTAGCGGGAGGGATTTTCGCAATGAGCAGTTCTTC
>TRBV15|-|TRBJ2-2|-
CATSVTEARFNTGELFF
TGTGCCACCAGCGTCACCGAAGCCCGTTTTAACACCGGGGAGCTGTTTTTT